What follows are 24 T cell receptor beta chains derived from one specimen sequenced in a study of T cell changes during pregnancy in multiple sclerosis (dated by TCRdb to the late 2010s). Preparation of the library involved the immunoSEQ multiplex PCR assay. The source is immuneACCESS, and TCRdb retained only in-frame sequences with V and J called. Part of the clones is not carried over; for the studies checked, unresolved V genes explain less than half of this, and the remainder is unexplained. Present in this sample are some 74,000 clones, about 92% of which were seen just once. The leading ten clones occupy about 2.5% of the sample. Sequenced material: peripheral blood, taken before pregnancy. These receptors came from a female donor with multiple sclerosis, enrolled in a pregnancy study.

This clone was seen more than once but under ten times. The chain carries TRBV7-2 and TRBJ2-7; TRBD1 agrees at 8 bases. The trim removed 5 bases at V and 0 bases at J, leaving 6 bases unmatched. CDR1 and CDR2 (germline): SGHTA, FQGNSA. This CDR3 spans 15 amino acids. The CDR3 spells CASSLPGQASYEQYF. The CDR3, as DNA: TGTGCCAGCAGCCTTCCGGGACAGGCCTCCTACGAGCAGTACTTC.

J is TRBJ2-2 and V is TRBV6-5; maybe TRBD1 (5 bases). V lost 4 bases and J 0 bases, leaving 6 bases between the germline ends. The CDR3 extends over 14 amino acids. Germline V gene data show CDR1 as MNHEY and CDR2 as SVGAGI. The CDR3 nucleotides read TGTGCCAGCAGTTGGGGCACGAACACCGGGGAGCTGTTTTTT. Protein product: CASSWGTNTGELFF.

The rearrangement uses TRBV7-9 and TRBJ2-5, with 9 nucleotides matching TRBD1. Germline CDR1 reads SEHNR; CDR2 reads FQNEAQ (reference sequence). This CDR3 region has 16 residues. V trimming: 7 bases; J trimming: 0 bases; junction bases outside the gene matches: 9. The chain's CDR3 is CASTVPDRGYQETQYF. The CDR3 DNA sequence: TGTGCCAGCACAGTCCCGGACAGGGGTTACCAAGAGACCCAGTACTTC.

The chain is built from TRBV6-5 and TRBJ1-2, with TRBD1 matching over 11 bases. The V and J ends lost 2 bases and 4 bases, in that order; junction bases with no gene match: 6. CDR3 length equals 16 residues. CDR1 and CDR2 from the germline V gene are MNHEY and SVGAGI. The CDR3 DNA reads TGTGCCAGCAGTTACAGTCGGACAGGGGGCGGCTATGGCTACACCTTC. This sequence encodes CASSYSRTGGGYGYTF.

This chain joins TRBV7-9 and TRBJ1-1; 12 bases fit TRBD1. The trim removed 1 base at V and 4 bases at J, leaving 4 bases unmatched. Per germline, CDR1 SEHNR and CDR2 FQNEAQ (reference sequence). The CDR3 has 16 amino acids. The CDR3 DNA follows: TGTGCCAGCAGCTTAGGCGGGACAGGGGGCGGCACTGAAGCTTTCTTT. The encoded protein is CASSLGGTGGGTEAFF. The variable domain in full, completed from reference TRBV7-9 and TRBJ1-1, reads DTGVSQNPRHKITKRGQNVTFRCDPISEHNRLYWYRQTLGQGPEFLTYFQNEAQLEKSRLLSDRFSAERPKGSFSTLEIQRTEQGDSAMYLCASSLGGTGGGTEAFFGQGTRLTVV.

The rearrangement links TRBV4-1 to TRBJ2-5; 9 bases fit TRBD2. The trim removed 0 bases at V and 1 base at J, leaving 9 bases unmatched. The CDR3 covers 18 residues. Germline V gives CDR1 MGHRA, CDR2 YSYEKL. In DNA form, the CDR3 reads TGCGCCAGCAGCCAAGATCACAAGACTAGCGGCCTCCAAGAGACCCAGTACTTC. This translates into CASSQDHKTSGLQETQYF.

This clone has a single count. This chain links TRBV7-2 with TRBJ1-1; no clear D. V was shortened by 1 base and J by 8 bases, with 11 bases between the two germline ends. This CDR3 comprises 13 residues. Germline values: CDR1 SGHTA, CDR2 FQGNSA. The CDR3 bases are TGTGCCAGCAGCTTAGAAATTCGGAGGGAAGCTTTCTTT. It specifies CASSLEIRREAFF. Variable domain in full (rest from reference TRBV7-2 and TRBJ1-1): GAGVSQSPSNKVTEKGKDVELRCDPISGHTALYWYRQSLGQGLEFLIYFQGNSAPDKSGLPSDRFSAERTGGSVSTLTIQRTQQEDSAVYLCASSLEIRREAFFGQGTRLTVV.

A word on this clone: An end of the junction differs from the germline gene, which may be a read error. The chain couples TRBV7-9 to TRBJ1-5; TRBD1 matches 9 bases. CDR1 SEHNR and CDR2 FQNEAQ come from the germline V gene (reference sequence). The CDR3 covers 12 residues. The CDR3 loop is CASSSGTGPEHF. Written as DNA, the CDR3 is TGTGCCAGCAGCTCCGGGACAGGGCCCGAGCATTTT. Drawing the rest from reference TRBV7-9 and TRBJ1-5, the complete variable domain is DTGVSQNPRHKITKRGQNVTFRCDPISEHNRLYWYRQTLGQGPEFLTYFQNEAQLEKSRLLSDRFSAERPKGSFSTLEIQRTEQGDSAMYLCASSSGTGPEHFGDGTRLSIL.

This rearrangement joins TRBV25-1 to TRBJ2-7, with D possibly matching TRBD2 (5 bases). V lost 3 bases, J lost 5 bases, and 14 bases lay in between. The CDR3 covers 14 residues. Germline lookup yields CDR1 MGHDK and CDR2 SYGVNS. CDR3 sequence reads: CASSDRGFENEQYF. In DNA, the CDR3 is TGTGCCAGCAGTGATCGCGGGTTTGAGAACGAGCAGTACTTC.

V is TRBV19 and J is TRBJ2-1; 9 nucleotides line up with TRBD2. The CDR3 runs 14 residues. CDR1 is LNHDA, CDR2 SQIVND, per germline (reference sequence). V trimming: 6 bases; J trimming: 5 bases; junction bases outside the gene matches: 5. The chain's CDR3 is CASRRREGDNEQFF. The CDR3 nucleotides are TGTGCCAGTAGAAGGCGGGAGGGGGACAATGAGCAGTTCTTC.

For the CDR3, the DNA is TGTGCCAGCAGTGAAGGATATACGGACTGGAGGTATGGCTACACCTTC. It codes for CASSEGYTDWRYGYTF. The chain recombines TRBV6-1 with TRBJ1-2, with D unclear. CDR3 length: 16 residues. With 1 base removed from V and 5 bases from J, the gap between germline ends came to 17 bases. Germline loops: CDR1 MNHNS, CDR2 SASEGT.

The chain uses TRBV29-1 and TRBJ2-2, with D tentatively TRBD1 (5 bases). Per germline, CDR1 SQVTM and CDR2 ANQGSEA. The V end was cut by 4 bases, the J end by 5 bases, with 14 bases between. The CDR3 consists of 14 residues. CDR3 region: CSVVGQGKTGELFF. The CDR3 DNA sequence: TGCAGCGTTGTAGGGCAGGGCAAAACCGGGGAGCTGTTTTTT.

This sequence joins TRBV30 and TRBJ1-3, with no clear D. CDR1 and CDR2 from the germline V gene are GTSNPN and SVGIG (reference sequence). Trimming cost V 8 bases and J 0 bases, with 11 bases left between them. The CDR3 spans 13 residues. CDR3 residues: CAREESSGNTIYF. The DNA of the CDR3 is TGTGCCAGGGAGGAGAGCTCTGGAAACACCATATATTTT.

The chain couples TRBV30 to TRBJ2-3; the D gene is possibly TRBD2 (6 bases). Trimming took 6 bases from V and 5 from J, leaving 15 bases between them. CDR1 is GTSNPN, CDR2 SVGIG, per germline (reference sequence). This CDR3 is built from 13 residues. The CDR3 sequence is CACTETRGDTQYF. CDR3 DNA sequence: TGTGCCTGCACAGAAACGCGGGGAGATACGCAGTATTTT.

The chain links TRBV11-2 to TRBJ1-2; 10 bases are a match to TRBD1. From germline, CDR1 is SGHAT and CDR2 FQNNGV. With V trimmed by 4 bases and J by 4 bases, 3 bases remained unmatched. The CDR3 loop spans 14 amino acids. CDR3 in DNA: TGTGCCAGCAGCTCGACAGGGGGCGGCTATGGCTACACCTTC. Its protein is CASSSTGGGYGYTF.

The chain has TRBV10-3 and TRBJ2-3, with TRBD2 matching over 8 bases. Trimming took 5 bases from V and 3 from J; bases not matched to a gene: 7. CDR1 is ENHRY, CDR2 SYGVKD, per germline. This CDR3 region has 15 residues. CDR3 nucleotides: TGTGCCATCAGTTTAGCGGGAATTACGACAGATACGCAGTATTTT. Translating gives CAISLAGITTDTQYF.

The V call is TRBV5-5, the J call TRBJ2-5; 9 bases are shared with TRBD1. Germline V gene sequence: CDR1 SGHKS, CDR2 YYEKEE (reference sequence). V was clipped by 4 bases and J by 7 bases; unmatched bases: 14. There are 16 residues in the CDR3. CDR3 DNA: TGTGCCAGCAGCCGAGGGGAGACAGGGGGGACGGGGACCCAGTACTTC. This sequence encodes CASSRGETGGTGTQYF.

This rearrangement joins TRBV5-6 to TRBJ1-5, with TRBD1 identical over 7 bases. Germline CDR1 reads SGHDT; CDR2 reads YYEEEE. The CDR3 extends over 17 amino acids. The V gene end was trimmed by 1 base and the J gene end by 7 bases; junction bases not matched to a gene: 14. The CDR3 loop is CASSLKGHRGIGQPQHF. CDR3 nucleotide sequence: TGTGCCAGCAGCTTGAAAGGTCACAGGGGAATTGGCCAGCCCCAGCATTTT.

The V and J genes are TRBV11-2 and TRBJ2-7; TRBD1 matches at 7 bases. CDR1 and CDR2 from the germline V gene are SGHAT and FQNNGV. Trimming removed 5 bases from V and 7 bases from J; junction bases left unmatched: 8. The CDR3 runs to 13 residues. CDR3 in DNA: TGTGCCAGCAGCCGGGGACAGTATTGGGAGCAGTACTTC. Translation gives CASSRGQYWEQYF.

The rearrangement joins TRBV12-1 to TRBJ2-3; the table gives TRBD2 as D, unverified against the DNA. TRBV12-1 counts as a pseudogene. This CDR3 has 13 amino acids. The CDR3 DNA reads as TGTGCCAGCAGCTCGCGACTGGCCATTTGGCAGTATTTT. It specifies CASSSRLAIWQYF.

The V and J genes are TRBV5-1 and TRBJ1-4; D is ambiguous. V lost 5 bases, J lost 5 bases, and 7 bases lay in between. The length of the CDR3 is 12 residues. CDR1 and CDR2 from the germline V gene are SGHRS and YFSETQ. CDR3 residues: CASRSENEKLFF. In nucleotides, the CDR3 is TGCGCCAGCAGATCGGAGAATGAAAAACTGTTTTTT.

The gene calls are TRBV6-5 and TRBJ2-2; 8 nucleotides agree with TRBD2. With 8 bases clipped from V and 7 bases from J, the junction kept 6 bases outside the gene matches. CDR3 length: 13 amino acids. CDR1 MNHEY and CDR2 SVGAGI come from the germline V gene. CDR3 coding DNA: TGTGCCAGCGGAGCGGGAGTCGGCGGGGAGCTGTTTTTT. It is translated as CASGAGVGGELFF.

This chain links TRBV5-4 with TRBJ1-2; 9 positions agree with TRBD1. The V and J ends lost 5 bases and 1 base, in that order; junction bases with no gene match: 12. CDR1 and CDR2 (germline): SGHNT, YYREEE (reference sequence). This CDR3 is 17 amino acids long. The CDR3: CASRSTGTGTYNYGYTF. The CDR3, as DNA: TGTGCCAGCAGATCCACCGGGACAGGGACTTATAACTATGGCTACACCTTC. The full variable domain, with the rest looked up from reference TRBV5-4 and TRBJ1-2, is ETGVTQSPTHLIKTRGQQVTLRCSSQSGHNTVSWYQQALGQGPQFIFQYYREEENGRGNFPPRFSGLQFPNYSSELNVNALELDDSALYLCASRSTGTGTYNYGYTFGSGTRLTVV.

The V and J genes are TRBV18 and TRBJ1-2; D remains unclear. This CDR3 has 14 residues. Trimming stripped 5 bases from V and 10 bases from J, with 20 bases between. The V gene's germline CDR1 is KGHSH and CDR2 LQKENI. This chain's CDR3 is CASSDLRTSSAYTF. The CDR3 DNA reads TGTGCCAGCTCAGACCTCAGGACTTCCAGCGCCTACACCTTC. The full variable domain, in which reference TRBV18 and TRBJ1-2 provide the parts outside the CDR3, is NAGVMQNPRHLVRRRGQEARLRCSPMKGHSHVYWYRQLPEEGLKFMVYLQKENIIDESGMPKERFSAEFPKEGPSILRIQQVVRGDSAAYFCASSDLRTSSAYTFGSGTRLTVV.